This T cell receptor beta chain was sequenced for a study of T cells in Graves' hyperthyroidism and ophthalmopathy (dated by TCRdb to between 2019 and 2020). With respect to the entire study: Peripheral blood samples were taken at initial diagnosis, before any treatment was given. TCR Vbeta CDR3 sequencing of 135 peripheral blood samples (under 45 ophthalmopathy, 75 to 85 hyperthyroidism and approximately 17 progressor patients) is reported in the paper. For training and testing, the 100 or so patients in the discovery cohort were randomly divided in a 7:3 ratio. A discovery cohort of about a hundred patients, approximately 45 with Graves' ophthalmopathy and under 60 with stable Graves' hyperthyroidism, was used to find distinguishing TCR V-J signatures. Whether ophthalmopathy could be predicted prospectively was tested in an independent validation cohort made up of about 20 hyperthyroidism patients plus 17 patients who later progressed to ophthalmopathy. After sampling, hyperthyroidism patients received methimazole starting at 30 mg daily, and ophthalmopathy patients received high-dose intravenous methylprednisolone. In several Graves' hyperthyroidism patients, the study also compared T-cell repertoires from thyroid tissue with T-cell repertoires from blood. Broad study findings and their caveats: No statistical method was used to set the sample size in advance, and investigators knew the group allocation. Most expanded thyroid clonotypes (frequency above 0.001) were also found in blood, which suggests that blood repertoires may mirror thyroid immune responses. A model built on a 13 V-J signature distinguished ophthalmopathy from stable hyperthyroidism, reaching about 89% sensitivity and 81% to 83% specificity in cross-validation and 80%/75% in testing. In validation, the model predicted progression to ophthalmopathy a median of approximately 6.6 months before onset, with approximately 71% sensitivity and more than 72% specificity.

Stable Graves' hyperthyroidism was defined as no progression to ophthalmopathy during 18 months of follow-up. Hyperthyroidism patients were newly diagnosed, with disease duration under 2 months, and aged 18 to 65 years. Patients with uncontrolled infections, other autoimmune diseases, pregnancy or lactation were excluded. Diagnoses were based on clinical symptoms, serum thyroxine and TRAb, thyroid ultrasound and orbital computed tomography. PBMCs were isolated from around 10 ml of fresh peripheral blood by Ficoll-Paque density gradient centrifugation. Total RNA was extracted with Trizol reagent, and quality was checked on an Agilent 2100 Bioanalyzer. This clonotype showed up just a few times. It has no known antigen specificity. The sample holds no much larger clone one base away, and base qualities are not on file. Including the terminal cysteine and phenylalanine, the CDR3 comprises 15 residues. The read is trimmed to its CDR3 DNA, 45 bases read in frame from base 1. CDR1 LNHNV and CDR2 YYDKDF are derived from the germline V gene (reference sequence). V is reduced by 5 bases and J by 0 bases, leaving a spacing of 13 bases between them.

The TCR beta CDR3 regions were amplified from RNA transcripts. For the first round of RT-PCR on the TCR CDR3, the HTBI primer set was used together with the Qiagen OneStep RT-PCR kit. The libraries were constructed in a second round of multiplex PCR and then size-selected and purified. Paired-end sequencing of the libraries was performed with 100 bp reads on an Illumina HiSeq2000. In the source study's methods: Raw data were processed with SOAPnuke, discarding reads with adapters, uncalled bases, mean Phred below 15, or no exact constant-primer or identifier match. COPE v1.2.5 was used to merge the high-quality paired reads, and each unique nucleotide sequence was defined as a clonotype. MiTCR v1.1 was used to align the clonotypes against IMGT TRBV, TRBD and TRBJ reference segments. The analysis included only V-J combinations with a frequency above 0.0001, which together covered 99% to 99.2% of the repertoires. A TCS score was defined as the ratio of F50 (clonal expansion) to E x V (chaos), with BLOSUM62-based TCRdist applied between CDR3 peptides within each V-J. Welch's t-statistics and random forest reduced roughly 500 V-J features to 10 to 15, which were used in a naive Bayes classifier (R e1071). Starting from the raw public reads, TCRdb applied fastp trimming at Q25, assembled clones with MiXCR and retained in-frame beta chains. Every entry covers one CDR3 protein and lists the most common genes and DNA from its rows. The V and J calls here are based on TCRdb, not the publication. This sample has about 400,000 distinct CDR3 sequences in its table, and approximately 25% of those were observed once. The top ten clonotypes cover less than 85% of the sample.

Sequencing was done on a sample of blood. The rearranged segments are TRBV15 and TRBJ1-1, and TRBD1 may be the D gene, going by 6 matching bases. This receptor was taken from a man aged 50 to 60 with Graves' hyperthyroidism. The CDR3 reads CATSGLGQLNTEAFF. The DNA is as follows: TGTGCCACCAGCGGCCTAGGACAGTTGAACACTGAAGCTTTCTTT.